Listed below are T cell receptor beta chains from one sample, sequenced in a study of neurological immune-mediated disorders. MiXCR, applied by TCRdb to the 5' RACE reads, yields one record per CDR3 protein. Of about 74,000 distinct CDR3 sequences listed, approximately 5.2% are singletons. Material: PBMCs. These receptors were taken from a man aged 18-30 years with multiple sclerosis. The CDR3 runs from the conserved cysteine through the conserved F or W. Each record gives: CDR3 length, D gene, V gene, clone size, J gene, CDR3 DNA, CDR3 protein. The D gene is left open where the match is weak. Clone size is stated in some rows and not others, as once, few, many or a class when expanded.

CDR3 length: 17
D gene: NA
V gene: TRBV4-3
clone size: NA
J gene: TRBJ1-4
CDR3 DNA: TGCGCCAGCAGCCAGGCGGGACACGGTCCAACTAATGAAAAACTGTTTTTT
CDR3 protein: CASSQAGHGPTNEKLFF

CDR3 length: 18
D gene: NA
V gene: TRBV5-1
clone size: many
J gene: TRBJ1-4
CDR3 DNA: TGCGCCAGCAGCTTGGGCCTCAACTCAGGGGAGAGTAATGAAAAACTGTTTTTT
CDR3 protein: CASSLGLNSGESNEKLFF

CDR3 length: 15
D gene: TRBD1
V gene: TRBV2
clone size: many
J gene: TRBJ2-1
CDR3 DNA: TGTGCCAGCAGAGACAGGGGAAGCTCCTACAATGAGCAGTTCTTC
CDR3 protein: CASRDRGSSYNEQFF

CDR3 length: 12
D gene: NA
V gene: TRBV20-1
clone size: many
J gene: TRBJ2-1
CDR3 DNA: TGCAGTGCTAGACTCCAGACGGATGAGCAGTTCTTC
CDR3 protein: CSARLQTDEQFF

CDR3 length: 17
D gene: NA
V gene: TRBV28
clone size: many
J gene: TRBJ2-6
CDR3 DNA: TGTGCCAGCAGCCCTTCTCCAGGGAACCCTGGGGCCAACGTCCTGACTTTC
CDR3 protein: CASSPSPGNPGANVLTF

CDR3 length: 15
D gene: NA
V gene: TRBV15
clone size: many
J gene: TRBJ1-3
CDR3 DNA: TGTGCCACCAGCAGAGAAGCCGGGGGTGGAAACACCATATATTTT
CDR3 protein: CATSREAGGGNTIYF

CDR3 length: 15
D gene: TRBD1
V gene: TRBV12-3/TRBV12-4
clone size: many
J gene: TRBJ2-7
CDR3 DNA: TGTGCCAGCAGGGGGGACAGGCCTCCAGGTAGGGAGCAGTACTTC
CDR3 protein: CASRGDRPPGREQYF

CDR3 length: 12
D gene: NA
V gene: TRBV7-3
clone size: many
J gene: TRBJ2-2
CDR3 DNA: TGTGCCAGCAGCTTCGAAAGAGGGGAGCTGTTTTTT
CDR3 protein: CASSFERGELFF

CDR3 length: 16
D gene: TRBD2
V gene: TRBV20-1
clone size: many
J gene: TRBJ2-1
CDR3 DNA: TGCAGTGCTAGACCTGGGACTAGCGGAATATACAATGAGCAGTTCTTC
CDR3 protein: CSARPGTSGIYNEQFF

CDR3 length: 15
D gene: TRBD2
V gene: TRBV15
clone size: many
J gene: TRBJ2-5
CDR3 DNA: TGTGCCACCAGCAGAGTTGGGACTAGCCAAGAGACCCAGTACTTC
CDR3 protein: CATSRVGTSQETQYF

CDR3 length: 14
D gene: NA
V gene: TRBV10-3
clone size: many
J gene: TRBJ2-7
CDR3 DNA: TGTGCCATCAGTGAGTTGGGACAATCCTACGAGCAGTACTTC
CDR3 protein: CAISELGQSYEQYF

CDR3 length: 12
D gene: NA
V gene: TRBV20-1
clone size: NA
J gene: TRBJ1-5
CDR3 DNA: TGCAGTGCTAGGATGGGCAATCAGCCCCAGAATTTT
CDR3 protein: CSARMGNQPQNF

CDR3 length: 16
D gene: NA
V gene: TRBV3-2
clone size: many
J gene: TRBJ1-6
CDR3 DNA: TGTGCCAGCAGCCCCCGGGACAACCGCGTGCAGTCACCCCTCCACTTT
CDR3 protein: CASSPRDNRVQSPLHF

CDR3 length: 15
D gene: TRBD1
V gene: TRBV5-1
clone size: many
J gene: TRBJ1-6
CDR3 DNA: TGCGCCAGCAGCACGACGGGACAGGAGAATTCACCCCTCCACTTT
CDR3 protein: CASSTTGQENSPLHF

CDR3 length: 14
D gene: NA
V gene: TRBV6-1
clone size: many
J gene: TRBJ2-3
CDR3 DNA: TGTGCCAGCAGTTCCGGGACTCTTCAAGATACGCAGTATTTT
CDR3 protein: CASSSGTLQDTQYF

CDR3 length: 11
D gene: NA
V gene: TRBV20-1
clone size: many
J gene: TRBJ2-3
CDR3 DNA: TGCAGTGCTAGAGTGGGAGATACGCAGTATTTT
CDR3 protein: CSARVGDTQYF

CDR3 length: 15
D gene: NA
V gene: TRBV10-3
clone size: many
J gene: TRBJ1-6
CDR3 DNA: TGTGCCATCAGTGCCGGCCTGAATAGGAATTCACCCCTCAACTTT
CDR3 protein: CAISAGLNRNSPLNF

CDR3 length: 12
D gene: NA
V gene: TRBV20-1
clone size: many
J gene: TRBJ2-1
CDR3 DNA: TGCAGTGCTAGAGAGGGGGCCGGTGAGCAGTTCTTC
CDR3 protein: CSAREGAGEQFF

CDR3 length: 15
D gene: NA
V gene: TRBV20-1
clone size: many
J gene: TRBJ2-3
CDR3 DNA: TGCAGTGCTGGGACACCCTTCATTGGCTTGGATACGCAGTATTTT
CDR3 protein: CSAGTPFIGLDTQYF

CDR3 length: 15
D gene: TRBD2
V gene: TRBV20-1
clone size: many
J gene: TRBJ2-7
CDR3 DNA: TGCAGTGCTAGGACACCTAGCGGGGGGCATCTCGAGCAGTACTTC
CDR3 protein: CSARTPSGGHLEQYF

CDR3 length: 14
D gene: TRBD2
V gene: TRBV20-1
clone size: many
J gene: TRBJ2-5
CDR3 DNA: TGCAGTGCCAGAGCGGGAGCGGCCCAAGAGACCCAGTACTTC
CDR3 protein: CSARAGAAQETQYF

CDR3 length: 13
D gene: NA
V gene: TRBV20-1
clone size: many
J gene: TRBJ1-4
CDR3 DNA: TGCAGTGCTAAGACAGGCCTAACCGAAAAACTGTTTTTT
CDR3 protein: CSAKTGLTEKLFF

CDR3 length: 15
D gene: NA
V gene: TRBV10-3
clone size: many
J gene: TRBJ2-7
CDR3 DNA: TGTGCCATCAGCCCAGGTTTTGGCCAGAGGTACGAGCAGTACTTC
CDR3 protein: CAISPGFGQRYEQYF

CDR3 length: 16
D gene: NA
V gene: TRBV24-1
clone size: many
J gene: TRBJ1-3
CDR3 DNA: TGTGCCACCAGTGAACCAAGGTTGTCGGCCTTGAACACCATATATTTT
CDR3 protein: CATSEPRLSALNTIYF

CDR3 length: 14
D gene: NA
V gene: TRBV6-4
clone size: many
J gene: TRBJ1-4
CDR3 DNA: TGTGCCAGCAGTGACACACAGGGCCAGGGGAAACTGTTTTTT
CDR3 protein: CASSDTQGQGKLFF

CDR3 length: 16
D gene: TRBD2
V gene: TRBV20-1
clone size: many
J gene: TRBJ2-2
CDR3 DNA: TGCAGTGCTAGAGCTAGCGGGAGGTGGAGGACCGGGGAGCTGTTTTTT
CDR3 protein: CSARASGRWRTGELFF

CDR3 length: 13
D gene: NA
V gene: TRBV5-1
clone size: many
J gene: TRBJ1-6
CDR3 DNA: TGCGCCAGCAGCTTGGGCAGTCGTTCACCCCTCCACTTT
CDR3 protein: CASSLGSRSPLHF

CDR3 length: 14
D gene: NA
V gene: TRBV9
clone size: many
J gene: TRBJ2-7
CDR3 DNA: TGTGCCAGCAGCGTAGGGACAGATTCCTACGAGCAGTACTTC
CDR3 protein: CASSVGTDSYEQYF

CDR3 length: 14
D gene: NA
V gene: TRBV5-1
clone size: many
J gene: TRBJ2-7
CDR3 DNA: TGCGCCAGCAGCTCGGGACGGTACCTCTACGAGCAGTACTTC
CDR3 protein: CASSSGRYLYEQYF

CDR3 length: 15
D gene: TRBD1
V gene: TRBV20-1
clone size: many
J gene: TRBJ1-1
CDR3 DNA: TGCAGTGCTACGAAAGGCTGGACAGGCCGAACTGAAGCTTTCTTT
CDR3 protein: CSATKGWTGRTEAFF

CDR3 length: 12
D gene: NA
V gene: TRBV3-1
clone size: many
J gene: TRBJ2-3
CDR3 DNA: TGTGCCAGCAGCCATCTCCTAGATACGCAGTATTTT
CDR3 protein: CASSHLLDTQYF

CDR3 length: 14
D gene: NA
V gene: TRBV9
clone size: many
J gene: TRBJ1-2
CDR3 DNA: TGTGCCAGCAGCTCGTCGACATCAAACTATGGCTACACCTTC
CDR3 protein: CASSSSTSNYGYTF

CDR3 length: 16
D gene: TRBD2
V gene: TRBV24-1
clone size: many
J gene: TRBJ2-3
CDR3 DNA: TGTGCCACCAGTGATTTGGGGGACTACTCCACAGATACGCAGTATTTT
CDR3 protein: CATSDLGDYSTDTQYF

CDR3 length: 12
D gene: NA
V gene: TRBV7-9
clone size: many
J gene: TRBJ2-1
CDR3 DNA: TGTGCCAGCAGCCCCGGTGGAAATGAGCAGTTCTTC
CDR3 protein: CASSPGGNEQFF

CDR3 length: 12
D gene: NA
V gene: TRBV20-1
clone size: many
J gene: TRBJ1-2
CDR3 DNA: TGCAGTGCTAGCGGGCCGAACTATGGCTACACCTTC
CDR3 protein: CSASGPNYGYTF

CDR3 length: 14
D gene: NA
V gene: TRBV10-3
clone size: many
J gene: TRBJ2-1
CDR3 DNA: TGTGCCATCAGTGAGCGGGAGCGGTACAATGAGCAGTTCTTC
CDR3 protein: CAISERERYNEQFF

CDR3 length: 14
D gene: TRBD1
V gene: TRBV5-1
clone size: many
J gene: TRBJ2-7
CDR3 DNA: TGCGCCAGCAGTCGGGACAGTAGCTCCTACGAGCAGTACTTC
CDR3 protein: CASSRDSSSYEQYF

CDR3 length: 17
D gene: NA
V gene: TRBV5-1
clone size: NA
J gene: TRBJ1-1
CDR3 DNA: TGCGCCAGCAGCTACCGTCGGGACGGTAGGATGAACACTGAAGCTTTCTTT
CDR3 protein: CASSYRRDGRMNTEAFF

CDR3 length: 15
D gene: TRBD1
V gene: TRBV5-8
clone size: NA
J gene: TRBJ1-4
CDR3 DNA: TGTGCCAGCAGTCTGACCGGGACAGTAGGTGAAAAACTGTTTTTT
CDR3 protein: CASSLTGTVGEKLFF

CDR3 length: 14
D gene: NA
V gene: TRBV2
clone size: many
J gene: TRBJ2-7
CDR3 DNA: TGTGCCAGCAGAGCGGATGGGAGCTCCTACGAGCAGTACTTC
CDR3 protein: CASRADGSSYEQYF

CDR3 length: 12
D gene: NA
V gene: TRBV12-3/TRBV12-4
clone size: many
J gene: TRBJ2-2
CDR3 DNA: TGTGCCAGCGCACTTACCCCCGGGGAGCTGTTTTTT
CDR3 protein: CASALTPGELFF

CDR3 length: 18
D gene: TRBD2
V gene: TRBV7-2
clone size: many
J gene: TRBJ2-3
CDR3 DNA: TGTGCCAGCAGTCCCACCCGTCTGAGCGGGAGGGGCACAGATACGCAGTATTTT
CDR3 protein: CASSPTRLSGRGTDTQYF

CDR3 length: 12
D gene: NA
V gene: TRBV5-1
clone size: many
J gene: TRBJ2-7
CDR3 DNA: TGCGCCAGCACAGGGACGGCCTACGAGCAGTACTTC
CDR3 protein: CASTGTAYEQYF

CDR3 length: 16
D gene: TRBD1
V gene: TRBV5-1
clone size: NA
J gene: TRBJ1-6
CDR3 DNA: TGCGCCAGCAGCTTGAGGACCGGGACAGTTAATTCACCCCTCAACTTT
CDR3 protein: CASSLRTGTVNSPLNF

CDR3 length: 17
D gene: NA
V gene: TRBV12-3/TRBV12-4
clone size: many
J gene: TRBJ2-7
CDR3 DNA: TGTGCCAGCAGTTTTCGGGTAAGGGGGAAGGACTCCTACGAGCAGTACTTC
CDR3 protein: CASSFRVRGKDSYEQYF

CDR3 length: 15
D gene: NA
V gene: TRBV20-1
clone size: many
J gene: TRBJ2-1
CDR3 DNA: TGCAGTGCTAGAGATAGGAGGGTGGGGCGGAATGAGCAGTTCTTC
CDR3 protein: CSARDRRVGRNEQFF

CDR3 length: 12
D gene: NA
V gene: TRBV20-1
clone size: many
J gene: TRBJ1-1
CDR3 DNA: TGCAGTGCTAGAGACGGGGGCTCTGAGGCTTTCTTT
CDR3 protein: CSARDGGSEAFF

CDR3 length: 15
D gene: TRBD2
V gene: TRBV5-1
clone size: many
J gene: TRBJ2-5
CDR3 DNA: TGCGCCAGCAGCACAGGACTAGCGCTGAGTGAGACCCAGTACTTC
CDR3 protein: CASSTGLALSETQYF

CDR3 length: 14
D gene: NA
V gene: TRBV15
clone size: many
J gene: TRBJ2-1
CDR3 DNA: TGTGCCACCAGCAGAGATCTGGGTCCCAATGAGCAGTTCTTC
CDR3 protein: CATSRDLGPNEQFF

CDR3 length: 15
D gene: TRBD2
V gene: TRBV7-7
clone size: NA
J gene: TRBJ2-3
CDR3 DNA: TGTGCCAGCAGCTTAGGTAGCGGGGGGGCATCTACGCAGTATTTT
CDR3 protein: CASSLGSGGASTQYF

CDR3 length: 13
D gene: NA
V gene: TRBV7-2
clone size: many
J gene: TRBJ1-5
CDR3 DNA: TGTGCCAGCAGGAAGGGAGTCTATCAGCCCCAGCATTTT
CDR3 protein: CASRKGVYQPQHF